This T cell receptor (beta chain) was captured by sequencing in a study of technical replicates of blood from a handful of donors. Trimming cost V 3 bases and J 6 bases, with 18 bases left between them. There are 15 residues in the CDR3. Germline CDR1 and CDR2: GTSNPN and SVGIG (reference sequence). Method: immunoSEQ multiplex PCR; TCRdb's copy keeps in-frame clones and lacks some. The sample contains under 65,000 clones, 95% to 97% of which appear only once. The chain recombines TRBV30 with TRBJ2-1; weak D call: TRBD2 (6 bases). The sequenced sample consisted of T cells isolated from PBMCs. The receptor was isolated from a human donor in good health. The CDR3 loop reads CAWSRLLSAGNEQFF. The DNA for the CDR3 is TGTGCCTGGAGCCGCCTACTATCAGCGGGCAATGAGCAGTTCTTC.